This T cell receptor (beta chain) is from a study of regulatory T cells in long-lasting Graves disease. Study-level findings and limits: The researchers studied only peripheral blood, not thyroid tissue. Because few samples were included, accuracy may have been lower.

Note on this clonotype: Its target is unknown.

V lost 0 bases, J lost 2 bases, and 4 bases stayed unmatched. Germline V lookup: CDR1 SGDLS, CDR2 YYNGEE. There are 16 residues in the CDR3. The authors built TCR beta libraries using iRepertoire HTBI primers and Arm-PCR of CDR3 regions. TCRdb itself ran the multiplex PCR reads through MiXCR, one entry per CDR3 protein. Among about 300,000 distinct CDR3 sequences, around 21% were seen once, and the ten largest hold more than 50%. The time point was: persistent/refractory GD, antithyroid drugs over 5 years with positive TRAb. PBMCs provided the RNA from which the TCR library was made. V and J are TRBV9 and TRBJ1-3, with 8 positions matching TRBD1. This TCR was sampled from a female donor with Graves disease. Sequences were derived from peripheral blood mononuclear cells (PBMCs), sampled when the disease was refractory, from a patient treated with antithyroid drugs. The CDR3 sequence: CASSVATGGAGNTIYF. CDR3 sequence (DNA): TGTGCCAGCAGCGTAGCCACAGGGGGTGCTGGAAACACCATATATTTT.